A single T cell receptor beta chain is shown here with its context. Its specificity is not known. The V gene's germline CDR1 is SGHRS and CDR2 YFSETQ. This CDR3 region has 15 residues. Between the trimmed V and J ends, which lost 0 bases and 4 bases, there was a span of 10 bases. This specimen comes from a study of OX40 agonist ivuxolimab in advanced cancers. Study information: Patients got intravenous ivuxolimab at 0.01 to 10 mg/kg every 2 weeks. Whole-study results and caveats: Some nonresponders also had low normalized T-cell clonal expansion. Relative to CD4+ cells, CD8+ T cells on average had more expanded clones.

TCRdb's table, derived via immunoSEQ multiplex PCR, lists solely in-frame clones and lacks some. The data show approximately 60,000 clones, with around 86% seen just once and 0.38% held by the top ten. Systemic immunosuppression or a history of autoimmune disease excluded patients. The sequencing used CD4+ or CD8+ T cells sorted from blood, collected in a trial of the OX40 agonist ivuxolimab. The genes are TRBV5-1 and TRBJ2-2; no definite D call. The receptor's source is an adult with an advanced solid tumor such as melanoma, head and neck, liver or kidney cancer. CDR3 coding DNA: TGCGCCAGCAGCTTGGATCCGGGCCGCACCGGGGAGCTGTTTTTT. Encoded protein: CASSLDPGRTGELFF.